This TCR beta chain is drawn from a study of cytomegalovirus exposure and HLA in healthy donors (TCRdb year 2017). Describing the broader study: According to an earlier analysis of 550 to 700 of the donors, about 190 million T cells yielded roughly 110 million unique TCR beta sequences and about 280 Gb of sequence data. About 300 gigabases of sequencing data and 70 million to 85 million unique TCR sequences were included in an early release covering several hundred HLA-typed donors. The genetic ancestry cluster associated with self-reported Caucasian donors included over 65% of the roughly 360 genotyped donors. The aim of the study was to test whether cataloging public T cell receptors could identify signatures of past pathogen exposure. The study profiled the T cell repertoires of hundreds of subjects by immunosequencing and related them to cytomegalovirus serostatus. A separate validation cohort of roughly 110 different subjects was used in addition to the approximately 640-subject first cohort. The study combined high-throughput TCR immunosequencing, statistical association of individual TCRs with disease status, and machine learning to predict cytomegalovirus infection status. A later analysis re-analyzed previously published TCR beta repertoires from 550 to 700 donors and added high-resolution HLA genotyping to study TCR occurrence patterns. In the later analysis, no new phenotypic data were used to find candidate immune exposures; instead, reliance was placed on TCR beta sequences and their occurrence across donors. To decide whether each TCR beta V gene segment behaved as functional or pseudogenic, an earlier analysis of some 600 of the donors relied on high-throughput TCR beta sequencing. Donor age, sex, ethnicity and CMV serostatus were compiled together with the repertoire data. Genome-wide SNP genotypes for about three fifths of the roughly 670 donors were used in a later genetic analysis, which treated that subset as a discovery cohort. All discovery cohort repertoires had been generated using a single sequencing platform. HLA typing included class I and class II loci at four-digit resolution. The number of typed donors differed by locus: about 620-640 for A, B, C, DRB1 and DQB1; 522 for DQA1; around 610 for DPA1; and about 450 for DPB1. Because of strong linkage in the cohort, a few DR-DQ haplotypes were treated as single units for association and clustering. On average, around 240,000 unique TCR beta nucleotide sequences were sequenced per donor among some 420 genotyped donors of the cohort, with roughly a sixth of those sequences being non-productive. The research as a whole found: A further reported finding was that TCR beta sequences accurately predicted the HLA-A and HLA-B alleles for most subjects in the first cohort. A later analysis associated about 17,000 TCR beta sequences with specific HLA alleles at a false discovery rate of 0.05. A later genetic analysis associated a missense DCLRE1C variant with V-gene and J-gene trimming of TCR beta chains, and an independent cohort replicated the association. For the cohort, immune exposure information was limited to CMV serostatus. In a later analysis, the rate of TCR association differed among HLA loci, with DRB1 alleles having the most associated TCRs and HLA-C alleles having the fewest. Cytomegalovirus status was reported to be diagnosed by the classifier with high specificity and sensitivity in both the original and validation cohorts. Some IMGT-functional V segments, including TRBV6-2 and TRBV6-3, could not be told apart with the 87-base-pair reads, so those segments were excluded. Correlated functional status among segregating V segments might reflect linkage disequilibrium, but an unknown experimental factor could not be ruled out. Compared with the approximately 710-donor mean, donors in an Asian-associated ancestry cluster had fewer N-insertions in productive TCRs, according to a later genetic analysis. Only TCR beta chains were sequenced in this cohort, and the absence of alpha or paired-chain data limited detectable features. Because counts were too low, seventeen rarely observed V segments, including chromosome 9 orphons, were excluded from the earlier analysis of 587 of the donors. The authors suggested that the approach could potentially be generalized to other disease states and immunological phenotypes. Strong co-occurrence of HLA alleles, especially DR and DQ, made assigning TCR associations to individual alleles difficult. Because HLA typing was missing for some donors at each locus, association tests included only the typed subset. The sequencing pipeline was judged likely to have produced a cluster of highly shared sequence variants as a technical artifact. In vitro tests confirmed that a few of the cytomegalovirus-associated TCR beta chains recognize cytomegalovirus antigens. A later analysis found that most CMV-associated TCR beta chains appeared HLA-restricted, with HLA associations seemingly driven largely by CMV exposure. A later analysis found that HLA-associated TCR beta chains were more clonally expanded and had lower generation probabilities than equally common non-associated chains. In the study, some 160 TCR beta chains were listed as associated with cytomegalovirus. Presence/absence analyses assumed roughly uniform sequencing depth across donors, an assumption that may not hold. According to a later analysis, parvovirus B19, influenza, CMV and Epstein-Barr virus appeared linked to several top co-occurrence clusters. While some public TCRs were present in many individuals, most TCR sequences turned up only very rarely across donors. An earlier analysis of 587 of the donors showed that most TCR beta V segments appeared in productive rearrangements either about 87% or about 30% of the time, which broadly matched IMGT annotations.

The library was obtained by the immunoSEQ multiplex PCR assay. For the multiplex PCR, a mixture combining 60 forward primers for TCR Vbeta segments and 13 reverse primers for TCR Jbeta segments was used. Amplification of the CDR3 region of rearranged TCR beta genes was performed with a multiplex PCR assay on genomic DNA. The Illumina HiSeq System was used to sequence the amplified TCR beta libraries as 87-base-pair reads. For the original study's pipeline: A later analysis counted approximately 84 million unique TCR beta chains across the 650 to 800 repertoires, and some 12 million of these chains were shared by at least two donors. A nearest-neighbor algorithm error-corrected the raw reads and collapsed the reads into unique sequences, merging closely related sequences to remove PCR and sequencing errors. Alignment of CDR3 sequences to IMGT reference sequences was used to assign V, D and J gene segments. For a sequence to be retained, a match of at least six nucleotides was required to both a V gene segment and a J gene segment. A rearrangement counted as productive if the CDR3 had no stop codons and remained in frame with V and J, and every other rearrangement counted as non-productive. CDR3 was defined by IMGT convention, running from the second conserved V-encoded cysteine to the conserved J-encoded phenylalanine. The earlier analysis of about 640 of the donors excluded any sequence lacking an unambiguous match to a single V gene segment. In an earlier analysis of around 600 of the donors, V segments were called functional above 56.7% productive rearrangements and were called segregating when the between-donor standard deviation exceeded 5%. To diagnose cytomegalovirus status from the catalog of TCR beta chain sequences, a statistical classification framework was built. V and J gene assignment, in a later analysis, came from comparing TCR nucleotide sequences with IMGT/GENE-DB human TR gene sequences. The TCRdist pipeline was used in a later analysis to assign CDR3 sequences and most-parsimonious VDJ recombination scenarios. In a later analysis, each TCR beta chain was defined by its CDR3 amino acid sequence together with its V-gene family, and reads without a unique V-gene family were excluded. To address suspected cross-contamination and a sequencing artifact, a later analysis removed 592 highly shared, low-generation-probability nucleotide sequences. In a later analysis, a clonal expansion index for each public chain was calculated from normalized within-repertoire ranks of inferred template counts. Generation probabilities in a later analysis came from a VDJ recombination model fitted to out-of-frame rearrangements, and those results were checked against IGoR. Hypergeometric tests were used in a later analysis to score TCR-TCR, TCR-HLA and TCR-CMV co-occurrence, with a repertoire-size bias correction applied to the TCR pairs. In a later analysis, false discovery rates were estimated by permuting HLA or CMV assignments 20 times. In a later analysis, co-occurring TCRs were grouped with DBSCAN, and TCRdist sequence similarity was added when clustering was performed within HLA-allele-positive subsets. Repertoires with fewer than 30,000 or more than 120,000 public chains were left out of co-occurrence clustering, as were about 5 repertoires with anomalous nucleotide sharing. The table comes from immuneACCESS by way of TCRdb, which keeps in-frame sequences with V and J called. Part of the clones is missing from these tables; in studies checked, under half for an unresolved V gene and the rest for unknown reasons. Clonal size and the V and J genes are those of that table, whereas D and trimming came from the DNA. The sample table contains about 96,000 clones; only one count was recorded for roughly 79% of them. The ten largest clonotypes hold 2.5% to 3% of the sample.

The cohort comprised some 700 healthy bone marrow donors. At the time of sampling, every cohort member was nominally healthy, though immune exposures that went unrecorded were likely present. The donor tested CMV seropositive and was one of the 289 seropositive cohort members. Each donor provided a peripheral blood sample, and peripheral blood mononuclear cells were used for TCR beta sequencing. Genomic DNA was extracted from the blood cell samples with the Qiagen DNeasy Blood Extraction Kit. Concerning this clone: No antigen is known for it. No quality values exist for individual bases; no much larger clone is one base distant.

CDR1 and CDR2, per the germline V gene, are SGHRS and YFSETQ. At the junction V is shortened by 3 bases and J by 4 bases, with 19 bases in between. Spanning cysteine to phenylalanine, the CDR3 consists of 17 amino acids. This entry keeps only the CDR3 DNA: 51 bases, framed from base 1. The specimen sequenced was PBMCs. The receptor chain draws on TRBV5-1 and TRBJ2-2; TRBD2 might be the D gene, on 5 matching bases. The receptor was isolated from a female donor in good health and CMV-seropositive. The DNA sequence follows: TGCGCCAGCAGCTACGGCGTGATTGAGGGCCTCACCGGGGAGCTGTTTTTT. This gives the protein CASSYGVIEGLTGELFF.